Listed below are T cell receptor beta chains from one sample, sequenced in a study of T cell responses to AZD1222 COVID-19 vaccine. Sequencing was performed with immunoSEQ multiplex PCR; in TCRdb, only in-frame clones are kept and a portion is missing. The data show more than 80,000 clones, 80% to 90% seen once. The material sequenced was peripheral blood, taken 28 days after the second AZD1222 dose. All receptors derive from an adult who received the AZD1222 COVID-19 vaccine. CDR3s include the opening cysteine and the closing phenylalanine or tryptophan. Fields, in order: clone size, D gene, V gene, J gene, CDR3 DNA, CDR3 protein. The D gene is left open where the match is weak. Some rows mark clone size as missing; the rest say once, few, many or name a class of expanded clone.

>-|-|TRBV6-5|TRBJ2-5
TGTGCCAACGCTCAGGGGCCCTTAGAGACCCAGTACTTC
CANAQGPLETQYF
>-|TRBD1|TRBV19|TRBJ2-7
TGTGCCAGTAGTAGTCAGGACAGGCAACCCTACGAGCAGTACTTC
CASSSQDRQPYEQYF
>-|TRBD2|TRBV7-3|TRBJ2-1
TGTGCCAGCAGCGGGACTAGCGGGAGTTTCTATGAGCAGTTCTTC
CASSGTSGSFYEQFF
>-|-|TRBV19|TRBJ2-2
TGTGCCAGTAGTATAGTGGGGAGTCCAGGACGGGAGCTGTTTTTT
CASSIVGSPGRELFF
>-|-|TRBV15|TRBJ1-1
TGTGCCACCAGGGGAGGGGGAAGAAACACTGAAGCTTTCTTT
CATRGGGRNTEAFF
>once|TRBD2|TRBV6-2/TRBV6-3|TRBJ2-3
TGTGCCAGCAGTGACGGGCTAGCGGGATCCACAGATACGCAGTATTTT
CASSDGLAGSTDTQYF
>-|TRBD1|TRBV7-2|TRBJ1-1
TGTGCCAGCAGCTTAGGCCCGGACAGGGAGAACACTGAAGCTTTCTTT
CASSLGPDRENTEAFF
>-|-|TRBV6-4|TRBJ1-1
TGTGCCAGCAGTGACTCACGTATTCCCATGAACACTGAAGCTTTCTTT
CASSDSRIPMNTEAFF
>-|-|TRBV30|TRBJ1-2
TGTGCCTGGAGCAAGCGGCCAGGTAGTTATGGCTACACCTTC
CAWSKRPGSYGYTF
>once|TRBD2|TRBV18|TRBJ2-1
TGTGCCAGCTCACCGGCCCTAGCGGGGGCCCCTGGGGTTGAGCAGTTCTTC
CASSPALAGAPGVEQFF
>-|-|TRBV6-5|TRBJ2-1
TGTGCCAGCAGTTTGGCAGGGCTCAATGAGCAGTTCTTC
CASSLAGLNEQFF
>-|TRBD1|TRBV7-9|TRBJ1-5
TGTGCCAGCAGCACCGGGACAGGGGTTCTTCAGCCCCAGCATTTT
CASSTGTGVLQPQHF
>-|-|TRBV19|TRBJ1-2
TGTGCCAGCCGGGACACCGTAGGGGACCTCTATGGCTACACCTTC
CASRDTVGDLYGYTF
>-|-|TRBV9|TRBJ2-1
TGTGCCAGCAGCGTAGGTGGGCTAGCCGATGAGCAGTTCTTC
CASSVGGLADEQFF
>-|TRBD1|TRBV6-5|TRBJ1-6
TGTGCCAGCAGTTTCAGGACAGGGGCATCACCCCTCCACTTT
CASSFRTGASPLHF
>-|-|TRBV27|TRBJ1-1
TGTGCCAGCAGTTTATCTGGGACTTATAAGAACACTGAAGCTTTCTTT
CASSLSGTYKNTEAFF
>few|-|TRBV9|TRBJ2-6
TGTGCCAGCAGCGTATACGGCTCTGGGGCCAACGTCCTGACTTTC
CASSVYGSGANVLTF
>-|-|TRBV10-3|TRBJ2-1
TGTGCCATCAGTGAAGAATACAATGAGCAGTTCTTC
CAISEEYNEQFF
>-|-|TRBV7-2|TRBJ1-2
TGTGCCAGCAGCTTAGAGCCGCTTGGCTATGGCTACACCTTC
CASSLEPLGYGYTF
>-|-|TRBV28|TRBJ2-7
TGTGCCAGCATCCCCCGGTGGGGGCTCGCCTACGAGCAGTACTTC
CASIPRWGLAYEQYF
>-|-|TRBV7-8|TRBJ2-3
TGTGCCAGCAGGCACAACACAGATACGCAGTATTTT
CASRHNTDTQYF
>-|-|TRBV30|TRBJ2-3
TGTGCCTGGGAGGGACATGCAGATACGCAGTATTTT
CAWEGHADTQYF
>-|-|TRBV19|TRBJ2-2
TGTGCCAGTAGTCCCAGGGGGGCTAACACCGGGGAGCTGTTTTTT
CASSPRGANTGELFF
>once|-|TRBV6-5|TRBJ2-7
TGTGCCAGCAGGAGAAGGGCGGTGAGCTCCTACGAGCAGTACTTC
CASRRRAVSSYEQYF